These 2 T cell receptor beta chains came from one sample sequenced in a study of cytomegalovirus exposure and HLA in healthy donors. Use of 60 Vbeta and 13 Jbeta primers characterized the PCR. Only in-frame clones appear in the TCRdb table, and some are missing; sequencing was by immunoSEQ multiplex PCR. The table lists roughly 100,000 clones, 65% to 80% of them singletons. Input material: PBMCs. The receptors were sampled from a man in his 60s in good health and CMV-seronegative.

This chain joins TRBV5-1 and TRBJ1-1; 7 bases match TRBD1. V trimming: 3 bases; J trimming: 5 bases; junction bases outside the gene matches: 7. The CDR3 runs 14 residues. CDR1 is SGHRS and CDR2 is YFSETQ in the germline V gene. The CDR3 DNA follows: TGCGCCAGCAGCTGGATTCAGGGGGAAACTGAAGCTTTCTTT. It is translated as CASSWIQGETEAFF.

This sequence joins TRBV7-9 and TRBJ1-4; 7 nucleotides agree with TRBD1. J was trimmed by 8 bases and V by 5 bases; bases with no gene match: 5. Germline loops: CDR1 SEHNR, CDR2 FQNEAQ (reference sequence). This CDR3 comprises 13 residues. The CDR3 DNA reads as TGTGCCAGCAGCGCCTCACAGGGGGAAAAACTGTTTTTT. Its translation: CASSASQGEKLFF.